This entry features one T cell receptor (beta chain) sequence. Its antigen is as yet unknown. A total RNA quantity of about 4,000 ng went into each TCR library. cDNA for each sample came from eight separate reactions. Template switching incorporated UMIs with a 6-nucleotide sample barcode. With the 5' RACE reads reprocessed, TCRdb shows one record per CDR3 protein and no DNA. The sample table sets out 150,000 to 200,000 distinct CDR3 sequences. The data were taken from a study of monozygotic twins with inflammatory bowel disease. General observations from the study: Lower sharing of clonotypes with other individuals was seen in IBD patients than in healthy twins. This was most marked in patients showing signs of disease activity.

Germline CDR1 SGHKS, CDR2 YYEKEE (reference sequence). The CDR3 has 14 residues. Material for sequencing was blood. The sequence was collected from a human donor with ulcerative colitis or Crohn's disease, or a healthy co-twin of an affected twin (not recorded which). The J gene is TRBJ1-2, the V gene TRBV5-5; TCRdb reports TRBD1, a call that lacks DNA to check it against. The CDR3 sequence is CASSQGPSGYGYTF.